The 19 T cell receptor beta chains listed next were all sequenced from one sample in a study of CXCR3-negative and CXCR3-positive naive CD8 T cells. Study-wide results and limits: In CXCR3-positive naive cells, the TRB CDR3s were more hydrophobic than in CXCR3-negative naive cells.

UMI-labeled TRB cDNA libraries were prepared by 5' RACE. TCRdb derives one entry per CDR3 protein from the 5' RACE reads, leaving out DNA. Here the sample table reports around 160,000 distinct CDR3 sequences. Their antigen targets remain unknown. The sequenced sample was naive CXCR3+ CD8+ T cells from blood. Noted subset: CD45RO-CCR7+CD27+CD95- naive CD8+ T cells expressing CXCR3 (TNR3+). These receptor sequences come from a human donor in good health. Some clones in this sample may be carry-over from other donors' samples.

J is TRBJ1-1 and V is TRBV28. Germline CDR1 MDHEN, CDR2 SYDVKM. This CDR3 is 11 amino acids long. CDR3 sequence reads: CASSLRQSTFF.

The V and J genes are TRBV28 and TRBJ2-7; TCRdb lists TRBD1, though no DNA is available to test this call. The CDR3 length is 15 residues. Germline assignment: CDR1 MDHEN and CDR2 SYDVKM. The CDR3 protein is CASSPLRSGPYEQYF.

The gene calls are TRBV7-9 and TRBJ1-2; as DNA is missing, the TRBD1 call by TCRdb cannot be tested. This CDR3 has 14 amino acids. Germline V CDR1 and CDR2: SEHNR, FQNEAQ (reference sequence). CDR3: CASSWTTGVLGYTF.

This chain connects TRBV13 to TRBJ2-7; TCRdb proposes TRBD2, but this gene call is untestable without DNA. Germline CDR1 and CDR2: PRHDT and FYEKMQ (reference sequence). CDR3 length equals 15 residues. The chain's CDR3 is CASSLTLQGPYEQYF.

This sequence joins TRBV7-9 and TRBJ2-1; no DNA is available, so the TRBD1 call from TCRdb remains unchecked. CDR1 SEHNR and CDR2 FQNEAQ come from the germline V gene (reference sequence). The CDR3 covers 14 residues. CDR3: CASSDPTVMGEQFF.

The chain recombines TRBV7-9 with TRBJ1-6; lacking DNA, the TRBD1 call made by TCRdb goes unchecked. The germline V gene encodes CDR1 SEHNR and CDR2 FQNEAQ (reference sequence). The CDR3 runs to 15 residues. The CDR3 sequence is CASRLLGDNLSPLHF.

The V call is TRBV27, the J call TRBJ2-5; TCRdb lists TRBD2, though no DNA is available to test this call. The length of the CDR3 is 15 residues. The germline CDR1 and CDR2 sequences are MNHEY and SMNVEV (reference sequence). This CDR3 is CASSLVSGAQETQYF.

This chain connects TRBV7-9 to TRBJ1-1. The CDR3 consists of 17 residues. CDR1 is SEHNR, CDR2 FQNEAQ, per germline (reference sequence). The CDR3 sequence: CASSLVSFGPMNTEAFF.

The chain has TRBV7-9 and TRBJ1-2; TCRdb designates TRBD1, a call that cannot be tested without DNA. This CDR3 region has 14 residues. Per germline, CDR1 SEHNR and CDR2 FQNEAQ (reference sequence). CDR3 region: CASSLQGAYYGYTF.

The chain combines TRBV10-1 with TRBJ1-1; there is no DNA to check the TCRdb D call of TRBD1. Germline V gene data show CDR1 as WNHNN and CDR2 as SYGVQD (reference sequence). The CDR3 loop spans 16 amino acids. CDR3 in amino acids: CASSESTRVLNTEAFF.

The chain recombines TRBV28 with TRBJ2-5. Germline loops: CDR1 MDHEN, CDR2 SYDVKM. CDR3 length: 17 amino acids. This chain's CDR3 is CASSPSVWVKYQETQYF.

The V call is TRBV29-1, the J call TRBJ2-1; absent DNA, TCRdb's TRBD2 call cannot be checked. Per the germline V gene, CDR1 is SQVTM and CDR2 is ANQGSEA. CDR3 size: 12 residues. The CDR3 protein is CSTGLGYNEQFF.

This chain connects TRBV29-1 to TRBJ1-1; TCRdb's D call, TRBD1, is unchecked because there is no DNA. The CDR3 spans 12 residues. Germline CDR1 reads SQVTM; CDR2 reads ANQGSEA. CDR3 in amino acids: CSAATGGTEAFF.

This chain uses TRBV20-1 with TRBJ2-1. The CDR3 has 14 amino acids. Looked up from germline, CDR1 is DFQATT and CDR2 is SNEGSKA (reference sequence). The CDR3 loop is CSARDRGLYNEQFF.

The chain employs TRBV4-2 and TRBJ2-3; the D call of TRBD2 rests on TCRdb alone, since no DNA is present to check it. Germline V gene data show CDR1 as LGHNA and CDR2 as YNFKEQ. This CDR3 contains 17 residues. The chain's CDR3 is CASPLETGREAPDTQYF.

V gene TRBV6-5 combines with J gene TRBJ2-2; the D call of TRBD2 rests on TCRdb alone, since no DNA is present to check it. Germline V gene data show CDR1 as MNHEY and CDR2 as SVGAGI. This CDR3 is built from 16 residues. CDR3: CASSGAGRGRTGELFF.

The chain is built from TRBV2 and TRBJ2-7. Germline assignment: CDR1 SNHLY and CDR2 FYNNEI. The CDR3 consists of 14 residues. This chain's CDR3 is CASRFLVGSHEQYF.

This sequence joins TRBV12-3 or TRBV12-4 and TRBJ1-5. The CDR3 runs 13 residues. The CDR3 protein is CASSLGGNQPHHF.

This chain joins TRBV10-1 and TRBJ1-1; TCRdb calls TRBD1, which cannot be checked without DNA. This CDR3 has 15 amino acids. Germline V gene data show CDR1 as WNHNN and CDR2 as SYGVQD (reference sequence). The CDR3 sequence: CASSDRTGRYTEAFF.